This entry is about one T cell receptor beta chain. What it binds is not known. The data belong to a study of spatial heterogeneity in lung cancer. In the study overall: Taken at a median of approximately 2 years after resection, follow-up PBMC samples underwent sequencing when available. Raw reads contained each unique TCR and UMI combination more than ten times on average.

Time point: blood at routine non-recurrence follow-up after resection. Extraction of whole RNA from tumor, nontumor lung or frozen PBMC preceded unsorted sequencing. Study-wide results and caveats: At resection, ubiquitous expanded tumor TCRs appeared in blood more than at follow-up.

Germline V gene sequence: CDR1 SGHDN, CDR2 FVKESK. The CDR3 is 12 amino acids. V was trimmed by 0 bases and J by 8 bases, leaving 8 bases between them. A unique molecular identifier was attached to every TCR cDNA molecule. One entry per CDR3 protein results from TCRdb running MiXCR on the 5' RACE reads. In the table there are about 120,000 distinct CDR3 sequences, more than 9% of which are singletons. This chain joins TRBV14 and TRBJ2-7; no firm D call. The sequence was collected from a male donor with early-stage non-small cell lung cancer. The source was PBMCs, collected at follow-up. CDR3 nucleotide sequence: TGTGCCAGCAGCCAAGATTTGGGGAAGCAGTACTTC. Translation gives CASSQDLGKQYF.